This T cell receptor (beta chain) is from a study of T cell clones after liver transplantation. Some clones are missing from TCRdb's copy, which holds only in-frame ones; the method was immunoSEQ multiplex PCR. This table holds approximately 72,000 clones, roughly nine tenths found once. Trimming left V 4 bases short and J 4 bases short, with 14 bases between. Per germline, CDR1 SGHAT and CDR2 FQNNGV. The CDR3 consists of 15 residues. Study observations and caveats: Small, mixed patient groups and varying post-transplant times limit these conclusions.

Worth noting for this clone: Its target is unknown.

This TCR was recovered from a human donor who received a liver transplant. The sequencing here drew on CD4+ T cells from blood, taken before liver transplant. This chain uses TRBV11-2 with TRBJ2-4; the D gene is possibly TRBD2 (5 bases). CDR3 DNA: TGTGCCAGCAGCTCAGCGGCCGAGGGAAAAAACATTCAGTACTTC. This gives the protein CASSSAAEGKNIQYF.